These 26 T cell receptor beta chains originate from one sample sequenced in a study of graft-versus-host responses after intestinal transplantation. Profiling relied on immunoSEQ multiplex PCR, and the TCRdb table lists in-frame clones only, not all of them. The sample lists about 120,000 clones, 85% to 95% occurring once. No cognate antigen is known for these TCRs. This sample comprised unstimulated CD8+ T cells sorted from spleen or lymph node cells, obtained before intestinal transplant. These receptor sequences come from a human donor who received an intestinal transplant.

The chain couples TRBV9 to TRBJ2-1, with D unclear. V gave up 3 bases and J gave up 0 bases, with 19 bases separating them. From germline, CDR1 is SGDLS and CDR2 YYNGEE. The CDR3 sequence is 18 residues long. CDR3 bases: TGTGCCAGCAGCGCCATATTTACAGCGAAGAGCTCCTACAATGAGCAGTTCTTC. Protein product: CASSAIFTAKSSYNEQFF.

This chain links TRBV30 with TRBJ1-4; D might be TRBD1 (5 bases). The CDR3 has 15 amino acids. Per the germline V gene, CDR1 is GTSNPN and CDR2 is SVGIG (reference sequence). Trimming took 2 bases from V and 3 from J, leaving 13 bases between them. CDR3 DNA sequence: TGTGCCTGGAGTATTGGCGGACACGCTAATGAAAAACTGTTTTTT. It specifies CAWSIGGHANEKLFF.

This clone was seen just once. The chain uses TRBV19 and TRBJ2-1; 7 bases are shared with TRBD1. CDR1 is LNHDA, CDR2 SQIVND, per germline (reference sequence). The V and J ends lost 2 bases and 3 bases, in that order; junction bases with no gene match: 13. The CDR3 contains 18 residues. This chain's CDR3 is CASSIPSTGATFYNEQFF. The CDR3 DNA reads TGTGCCAGTAGTATACCTAGCACAGGGGCCACCTTCTACAATGAGCAGTTCTTC.

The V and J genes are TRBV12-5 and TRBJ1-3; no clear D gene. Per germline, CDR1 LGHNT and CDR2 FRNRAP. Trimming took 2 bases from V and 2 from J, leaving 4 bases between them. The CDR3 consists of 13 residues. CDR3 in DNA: TGTGCTAGTGGTTTGAGTCCTGGAAACACCATATATTTT. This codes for CASGLSPGNTIYF. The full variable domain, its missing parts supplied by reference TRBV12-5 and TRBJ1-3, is DARVTQTPRHKVTEMGQEVTMRCQPILGHNTVFWYRQTMMQGLELLAYFRNRAPLDDSGMPKDRFSAEMPDATLATLKIQPSEPRDSAVYFCASGLSPGNTIYFGEGSWLTVV.

CDR3 in amino acids: CASSQPGQDLYEQYF. CDR3 in DNA: TGTGCCAGCTCACAACCGGGACAGGACCTCTACGAGCAGTACTTC. The rearrangement links TRBV18 to TRBJ2-7; TRBD1 matches 8 bases. The V segment lost 4 bases and the J segment 3 bases; nucleotides outside the gene matches: 8. CDR1 and CDR2 from the germline V gene are KGHSH and LQKENI. This CDR3 region has 15 residues.

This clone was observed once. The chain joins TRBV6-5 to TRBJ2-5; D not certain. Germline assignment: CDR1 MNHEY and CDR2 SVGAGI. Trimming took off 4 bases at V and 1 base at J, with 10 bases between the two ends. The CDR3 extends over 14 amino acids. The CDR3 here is CASSLDKFQETQYF. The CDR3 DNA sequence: TGTGCCAGCAGTTTAGACAAATTCCAAGAGACCCAGTACTTC.

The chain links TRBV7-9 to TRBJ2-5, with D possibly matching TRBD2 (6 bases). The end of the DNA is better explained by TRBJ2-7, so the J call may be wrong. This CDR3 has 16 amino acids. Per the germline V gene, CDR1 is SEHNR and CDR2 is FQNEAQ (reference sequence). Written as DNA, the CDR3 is TGTGCCAGCAGCTTTGGTACCCGCGCGGGAACCTACGAGCAGTACTTC. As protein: CASSFGTRAGTYEQYF.

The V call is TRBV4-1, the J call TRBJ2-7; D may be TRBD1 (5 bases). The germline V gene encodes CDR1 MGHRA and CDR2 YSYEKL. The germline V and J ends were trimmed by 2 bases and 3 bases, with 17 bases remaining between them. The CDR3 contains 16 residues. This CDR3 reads CASSQISTGARYEQYF. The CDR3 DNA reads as TGCGCCAGCAGCCAAATCTCTACAGGAGCCCGCTACGAGCAGTACTTC.

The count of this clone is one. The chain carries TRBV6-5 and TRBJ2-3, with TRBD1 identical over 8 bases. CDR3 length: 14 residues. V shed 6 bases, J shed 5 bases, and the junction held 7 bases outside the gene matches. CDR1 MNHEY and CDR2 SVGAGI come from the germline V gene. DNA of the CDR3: TGTGCCAGCAGAAGGCAGGGGGCTGGAGATACGCAGTATTTT. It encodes CASRRQGAGDTQYF.

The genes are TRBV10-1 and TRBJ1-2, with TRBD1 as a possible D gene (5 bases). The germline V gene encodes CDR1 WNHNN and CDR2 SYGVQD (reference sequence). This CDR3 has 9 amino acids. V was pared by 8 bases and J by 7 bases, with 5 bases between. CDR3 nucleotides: TGCGCCAGCCAGGGTGGCTACACCTTC. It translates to CASQGGYTF.

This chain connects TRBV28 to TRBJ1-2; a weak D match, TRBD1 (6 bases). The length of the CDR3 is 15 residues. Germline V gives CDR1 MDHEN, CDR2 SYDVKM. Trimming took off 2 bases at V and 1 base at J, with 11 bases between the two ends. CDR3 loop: CASSLMTGSNYGYTF. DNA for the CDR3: TGTGCCAGCAGTTTAATGACAGGAAGTAACTATGGCTACACCTTC.

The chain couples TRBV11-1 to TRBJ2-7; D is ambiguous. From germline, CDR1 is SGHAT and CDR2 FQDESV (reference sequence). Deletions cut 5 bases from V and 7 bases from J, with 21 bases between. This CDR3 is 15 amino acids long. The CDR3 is CASSPQRLALGEQYF. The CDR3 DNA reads TGTGCCAGCAGCCCGCAGAGGCTTGCTTTAGGGGAGCAGTACTTC.

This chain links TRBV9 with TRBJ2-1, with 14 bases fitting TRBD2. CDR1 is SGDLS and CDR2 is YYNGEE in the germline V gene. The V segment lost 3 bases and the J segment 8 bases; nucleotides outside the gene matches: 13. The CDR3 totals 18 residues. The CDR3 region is CASSEGTSGRQLRDEQFF. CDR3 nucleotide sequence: TGTGCCAGCAGCGAGGGGACTAGCGGGAGACAGTTGCGGGATGAGCAGTTCTTC.

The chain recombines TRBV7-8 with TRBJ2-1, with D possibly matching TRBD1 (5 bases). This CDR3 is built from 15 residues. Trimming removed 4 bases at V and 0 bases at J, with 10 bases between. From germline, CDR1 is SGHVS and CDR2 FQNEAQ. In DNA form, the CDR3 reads TGTGCCAGCAGCTCTTCTGACAGCTCCTACAATGAGCAGTTCTTC. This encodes CASSSSDSSYNEQFF.

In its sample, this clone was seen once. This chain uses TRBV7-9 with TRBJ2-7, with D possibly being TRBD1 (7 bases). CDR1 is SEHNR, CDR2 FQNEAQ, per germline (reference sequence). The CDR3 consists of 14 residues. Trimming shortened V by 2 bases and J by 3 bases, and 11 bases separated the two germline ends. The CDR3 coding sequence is TGTGCCAGCAGCTTACCAGGGGGGAACTACGAGCAGTACTTC. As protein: CASSLPGGNYEQYF.

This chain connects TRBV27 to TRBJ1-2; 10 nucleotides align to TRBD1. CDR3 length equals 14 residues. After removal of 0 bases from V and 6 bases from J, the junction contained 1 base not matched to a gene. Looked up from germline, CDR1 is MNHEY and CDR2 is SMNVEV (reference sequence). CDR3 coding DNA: TGTGCCAGCAGTTTATCAGGACAGGGGGATGGCTACACCTTC. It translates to CASSLSGQGDGYTF.

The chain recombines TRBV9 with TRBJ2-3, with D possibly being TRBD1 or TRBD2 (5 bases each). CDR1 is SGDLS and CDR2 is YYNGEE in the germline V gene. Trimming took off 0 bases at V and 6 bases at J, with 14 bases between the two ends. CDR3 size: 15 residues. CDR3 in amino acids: CASSVAYGTPDTQYF. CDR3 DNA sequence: TGTGCCAGCAGCGTAGCTTACGGGACCCCGGATACGCAGTATTTT.

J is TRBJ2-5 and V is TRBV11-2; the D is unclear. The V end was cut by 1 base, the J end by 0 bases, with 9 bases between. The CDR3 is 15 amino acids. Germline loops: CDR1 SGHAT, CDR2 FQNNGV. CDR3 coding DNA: TGTGCCAGCAGCTTAGCCCCCAGGAACCAAGAGACCCAGTACTTC. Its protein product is CASSLAPRNQETQYF.

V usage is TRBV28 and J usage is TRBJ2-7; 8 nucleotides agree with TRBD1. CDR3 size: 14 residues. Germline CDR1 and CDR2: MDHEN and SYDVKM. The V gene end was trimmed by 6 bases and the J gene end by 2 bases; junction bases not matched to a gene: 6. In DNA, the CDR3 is TGTGCCAGCAGCCGGACAGGGCAGACCTACGAGCAGTACTTC. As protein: CASSRTGQTYEQYF.

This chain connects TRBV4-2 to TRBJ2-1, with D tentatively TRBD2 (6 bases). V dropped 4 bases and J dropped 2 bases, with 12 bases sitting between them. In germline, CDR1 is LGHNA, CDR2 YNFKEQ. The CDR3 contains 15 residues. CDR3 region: CASSRGTGPYNEQFF. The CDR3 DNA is TGTGCCAGCAGCCGGGGGACTGGGCCCTACAATGAGCAGTTCTTC.

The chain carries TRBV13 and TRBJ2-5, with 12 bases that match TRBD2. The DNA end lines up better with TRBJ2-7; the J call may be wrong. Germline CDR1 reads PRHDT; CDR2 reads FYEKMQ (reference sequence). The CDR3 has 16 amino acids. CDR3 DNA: TGTGCCAGCAGTGGACTAGCGGGAAGGGCAGGAGGCGAGCAGTACTTC. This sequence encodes CASSGLAGRAGGEQYF.

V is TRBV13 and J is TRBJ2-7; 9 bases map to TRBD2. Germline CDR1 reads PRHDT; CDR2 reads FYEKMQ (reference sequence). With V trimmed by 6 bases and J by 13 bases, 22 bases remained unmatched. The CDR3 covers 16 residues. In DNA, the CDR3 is TGTGCCAGCAGTCCCCGAGGCACCCAGGCGGGAGGGCCGGGTTACTTC. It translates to CASSPRGTQAGGPGYF.

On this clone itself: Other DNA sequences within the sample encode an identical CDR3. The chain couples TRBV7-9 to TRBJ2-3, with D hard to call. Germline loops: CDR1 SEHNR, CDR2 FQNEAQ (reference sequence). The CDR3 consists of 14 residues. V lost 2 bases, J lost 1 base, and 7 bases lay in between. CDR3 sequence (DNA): TGTGCCAGCAGCTTATTAGGCGGCACAGATACGCAGTATTTT. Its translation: CASSLLGGTDTQYF. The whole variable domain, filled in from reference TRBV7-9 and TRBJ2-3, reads DTGVSQNPRHKITKRGQNVTFRCDPISEHNRLYWYRQTLGQGPEFLTYFQNEAQLEKSRLLSDRFSAERPKGSFSTLEIQRTEQGDSAMYLCASSLLGGTDTQYFGPGTRLTVL.

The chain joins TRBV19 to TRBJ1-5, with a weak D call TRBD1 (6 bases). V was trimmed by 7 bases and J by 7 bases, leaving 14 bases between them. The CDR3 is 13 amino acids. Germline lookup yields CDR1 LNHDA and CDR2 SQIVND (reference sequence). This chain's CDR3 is CASKGGGGQPQHF. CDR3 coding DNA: TGTGCCAGTAAAGGGGGGGGCGGGCAGCCCCAGCATTTT.

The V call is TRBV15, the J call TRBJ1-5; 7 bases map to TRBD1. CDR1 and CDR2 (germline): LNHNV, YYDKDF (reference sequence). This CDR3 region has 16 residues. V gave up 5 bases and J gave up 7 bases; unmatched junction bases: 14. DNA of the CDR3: TGTGCCACCAGCCAGGGGGTAAGGGGGGGTGGGCAGCCCCAGCATTTT. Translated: CATSQGVRGGGQPQHF.

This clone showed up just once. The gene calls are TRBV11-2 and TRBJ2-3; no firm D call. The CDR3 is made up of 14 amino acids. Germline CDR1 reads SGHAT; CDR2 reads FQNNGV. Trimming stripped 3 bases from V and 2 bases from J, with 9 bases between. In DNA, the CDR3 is TGTGCCAGCAGCTTCTTAGGGATCACAGATACGCAGTATTTT. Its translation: CASSFLGITDTQYF.